The T cell receptor (beta chain) described here comes from a study of blood T cells in healthy people across ages. Study conclusions and caveats: Diversity figures based on one million T cells were deemed too low.

A second roughly 7 to 12 cycle PCR used barcoded and J-beta primers. Per-sample output comprised a minimum of 2.5 million paired-end reads containing CDR3. Using its own MiXCR run on the 5' RACE reads, TCRdb lists one record per CDR3 protein. The table includes fewer than 1 million distinct CDR3 sequences, around 42% detected once. Extractions gave at least 5.5 micrograms of total RNA per sample. This CDR3 is built from 13 residues. V shed 0 bases and J shed 4 bases, with 7 bases lying between them. Germline V lookup: CDR1 DFQATT, CDR2 SNEGSKA (reference sequence). This clonotype was observed at least ten times. No antigen is known for it.

This sequence was found in a man aged 55-75 years in good health. The genes are TRBV20-1 and TRBJ2-1; D not resolved. Sequencing was done on a sample of blood. The CDR3 reads CSARDTTYNEQFF. The CDR3 DNA follows: TGCAGTGCTAGAGATACCACGTACAATGAGCAGTTCTTC.